This T cell receptor (beta chain) is drawn from a study of T cell responses to AZD1222 COVID-19 vaccine. CDR1 is MGHRA and CDR2 is YSYEKL in the germline V gene. CDR3 length equals 18 residues. Trimming took 0 bases from V and 4 from J; bases not matched to a gene: 10. The table came from immunoSEQ multiplex PCR; TCRdb's copy has only in-frame clones and leaves some out. This repertoire shows 100,000 or so clones, about 93% found once; its top ten account for less than 2.5%. This clone was counted only a few times. The target antigen is unknown. Study conclusions and caveats: Clonal diversity may have been underestimated, and the donors were mostly white British, with more females than males.

This sequence originates from an adult in good health. The source material was peripheral blood, sampled on day 0 of AZD1222 vaccination. The chain uses TRBV4-1 and TRBJ2-7; the match to TRBD2 covers 12 bases. CDR3 coding DNA: TGCGCCAGCAGCCAAGACTCCACTAGCGGGGGGCTCGTTTACGAGCAGTACTTC. This codes for CASSQDSTSGGLVYEQYF.